This T cell receptor (beta chain) was identified in a study of blood T cell repertoires in COVID-19. V lost 1 base and J lost 5, with 14 bases in between. The CDR3 consists of 15 residues. The germline V gene encodes CDR1 SGHTA and CDR2 FQGNSA. The data were produced by immunoSEQ multiplex PCR, yet TCRdb's version contains in-frame clones alone and is incomplete. The sample includes 15,000 to 20,000 clones, about 93% of them seen just once. This receptor was taken from a man aged 55 to 70 with active COVID-19. Sequenced material: peripheral blood. V usage is TRBV7-2 and J usage is TRBJ2-5, with D possibly TRBD2 on 5 matching bases. This chain's CDR3 is CASSLVVGRGETQYF. The DNA for the CDR3 is TGTGCCAGCAGCTTAGTTGTCGGACGCGGGGAGACCCAGTACTTC.